This TCR beta chain originates from a study of shared T cell receptors in the human thymus. This clone appeared a few times. Clones were sequenced by immunoSEQ multiplex PCR, and TCRdb holds only the in-frame ones, with some missing. Of 72,000 or so clones listed, over 90% are singletons. The CDR3 is made up of 16 amino acids. Germline V gene sequence: CDR1 SGHVS, CDR2 FNYEAQ. V lost 4 bases to trimming and J lost 2 bases; unmatched junction nucleotides: 7. The sequence came from a human donor. The gene calls are TRBV7-6 and TRBJ1-5, with TRBD1 identical over 8 bases. The source material was thymocytes. CDR3 bases: TGTGCCAGCAGCTCGCAGACAGGGGTAGGCAATCAGCCCCAGCATTTT. It is translated as CASSSQTGVGNQPQHF.